The 21 T cell receptor beta chains given below trace back to one sample, sequenced in a study of regulatory T cells in long-lasting Graves disease. As to time point: newly diagnosed GD, antithyroid drugs for less than 3 months. With RNA extracted from PBMCs as input, the TCR library was made. Construction of TCR beta libraries relied on iRepertoire HTBI primers and on Arm-PCR targeting CDR3 regions. TCRdb reprocessed the multiplex PCR reads via MiXCR and lists one record per CDR3 protein. This table has about 400,000 distinct CDR3 sequences, 15% to 17% appearing once. Source: peripheral blood mononuclear cells (PBMCs), taken at new diagnosis, from a patient treated with antithyroid drugs. These receptors all stem from a female donor with Graves disease.

This clonotype has at least ten counts. The J gene is TRBJ2-5, the V gene TRBV18; D is unclear. The CDR3 covers 11 residues. Trimming pared 3 bases from V and 9 bases from J, leaving 8 bases between. Germline CDR1 reads KGHSH; CDR2 reads LQKENI. CDR3 nucleotide sequence: TGTGCCAGCTCACCTGGAACGGCCCAGTACTTC. Protein sequence: CASSPGTAQYF.

This clonotype was found many times. The chain links TRBV12-3 or TRBV12-4 to TRBJ1-2, with D tentatively TRBD1 (6 bases). The V gene lost 3 bases and the J gene lost 5 bases, with 10 bases spanning the gap. The length of the CDR3 is 13 residues. The CDR3 sequence: CASSFTGFYGYTF. As DNA, the CDR3 is TGTGCCAGCAGTTTTACAGGGTTTTATGGCTACACCTTC.

The chain uses TRBV6-1 and TRBJ2-3; perhaps TRBD2 as D (5 bases). The germline V and J ends were trimmed by 8 bases and 0 bases, with 15 bases remaining between them. Germline V gives CDR1 MNHNS, CDR2 SASEGT. This CDR3 is built from 15 residues. CDR3 DNA: TGTGCCAGCCATGCGGGTGCCTCTAGCACAGATACGCAGTATTTT. Its translation is CASHAGASSTDTQYF.

In this sample, this clonotype turned up many times. V is TRBV27 and J is TRBJ1-1; 8 bases line up with TRBD1. Trimming cost V 7 bases and J 4 bases; bases outside gene matches: 11. This CDR3 contains 15 residues. The germline CDR1 and CDR2 sequences are MNHEY and SMNVEV (reference sequence). The CDR3 DNA reads as TGTGCCAGCAATTTGGGTTCAGGGGGCGGCACTGAAGCTTTCTTT. It is translated as CASNLGSGGGTEAFF.

This clonotype was seen many times. V is TRBV11-2 and J is TRBJ1-2; a possible D gene is TRBD1 (5 bases). Looked up from germline, CDR1 is SGHAT and CDR2 is FQNNGV. V was clipped by 6 bases and J by 12 bases, with 20 bases between them. The CDR3 sequence is 13 residues long. The CDR3 loop reads CASSLGQGGSNTF. In nucleotides, the CDR3 is TGTGCCAGCAGTTTGGGGCAGGGAGGCTCAAACACCTTC.

Remarks on this clonotype: A read error may produce the germline difference seen at one junction end. The chain carries TRBV7-2 and TRBJ2-3; no definite D call. The germline CDR1 and CDR2 sequences are SGHTA and FQGNSA. The CDR3 runs 15 residues. Here the CDR3 reads CASSQDLGRADTQYF. The CDR3 nucleotides read TGCGCCAGCAGCCAAGATCTGGGAAGGGCAGATACGCAGTATTTT.

This clonotype was counted ten times or more. The V gene is TRBV2, the J gene TRBJ1-3; D is possibly TRBD1 (5 bases). The germline V and J ends were trimmed by 6 bases and 7 bases, with 13 bases remaining between them. The CDR3 covers 13 residues. The germline CDR1 and CDR2 sequences are SNHLY and FYNNEI. CDR3 loop: CASSEGLGNTIYF. DNA of the CDR3: TGTGCCAGCAGCGAGGGACTCGGGAACACCATATATTTT.

In its sample, this clonotype was seen a few times. The V and J genes are TRBV6-1 and TRBJ2-7; 10 bases match TRBD1. Trimming at V came to 6 bases and at J to 4 bases, leaving 6 bases not matched to a gene. The CDR3 covers 14 residues. Germline V lookup: CDR1 MNHNS, CDR2 SASEGT. The DNA of the CDR3 is TGTGCCAGCAGCAAACCGGGACAGGGGTACGAGCAGTACTTC. Protein: CASSKPGQGYEQYF.

This clonotype showed up many times. The genes are TRBV7-9 and TRBJ2-4, with 7 nucleotides matching TRBD1. J lost 15 bases, V lost 2 bases, and 7 bases had no gene match. The germline V gene encodes CDR1 SEHNR and CDR2 FQNEAQ (reference sequence). CDR3 length: 12 residues. The CDR3 protein is CASSLTQGEWYF. CDR3 coding DNA: TGTGCCAGCAGCTTAACTCAGGGGGAGTGGTACTTC.

The chain recombines TRBV7-3 with TRBJ2-3, with 15 bases matching TRBD2. Germline CDR1 SGHTA, CDR2 FQGTGA. Trimming cost V 4 bases and J 3 bases; bases outside gene matches: 8. CDR3 length equals 18 residues. The chain's CDR3 is CASSSGLAGGPGTDTQYF. As DNA, the CDR3 is TGTGCCAGCAGCTCCGGACTAGCGGGAGGGCCCGGGACAGATACGCAGTATTTT.

This clonotype was seen a few times. This chain uses TRBV4-1 with TRBJ2-3, with D perhaps matching TRBD1 or TRBD2 (5 bases each). Germline loops: CDR1 MGHRA, CDR2 YSYEKL. The V and J ends lost 1 base and 1 base respectively, with 15 bases between them. This CDR3 has 17 amino acids. The DNA for the CDR3 is TGCGCCAGCAGCCAAGTTTTACGGGACCCGGGCACAGATACGCAGTATTTT. Its translation is CASSQVLRDPGTDTQYF.

This clonotype was counted between two and nine times. The chain recombines TRBV6-5 with TRBJ1-1; D call uncertain. CDR1 and CDR2 (germline): MNHEY, SVGAGI. V was shortened by 0 bases and J by 6 bases, with 14 bases between the two germline ends. This CDR3 has 15 amino acids. Written as DNA, the CDR3 is TGTGCCAGCAGTTACTCGACCCATCGAGGAGCTGAAGCTTTCTTT. Translating gives CASSYSTHRGAEAFF.

This clonotype was observed at least ten times. The rearrangement links TRBV27 to TRBJ1-1; no definite D call. The V and J ends lost 6 bases and 1 base respectively, with 9 bases between them. Germline CDR1 and CDR2: MNHEY and SMNVEV (reference sequence). The CDR3 has 13 residues. CDR3 protein: CASSFAGNTEAFF. The CDR3 coding sequence is TGTGCCAGCAGCTTCGCGGGGAACACTGAAGCTTTCTTT.

This clonotype was found many times. The J gene is TRBJ1-1, the V gene TRBV27; TRBD1 agrees at 7 bases. This CDR3 is 18 amino acids long. Germline loops: CDR1 MNHEY, CDR2 SMNVEV (reference sequence). V lost 5 bases and J lost 5; bases outside the gene matches: 20. Written as DNA, the CDR3 is TGTGCCAGCAGTCGCCCGAGACAGGGCAAGGCTGTACGGACTGAAGCTTTCTTT. It encodes CASSRPRQGKAVRTEAFF.

A word on this clonotype: The junction departs from the called germline gene at one end, perhaps through a read error. The chain recombines TRBV20-1 with TRBJ2-2; possible D gene TRBD2, 5 bases. Looked up from germline, CDR1 is DFQATT and CDR2 is SNEGSKA (reference sequence). CDR3 length: 13 amino acids. The CDR3 sequence is CSARDPDTGKLFF. The CDR3 region has the DNA TGCAGTGCTAGAGATCCGGATACCGGGAAGCTGTTTTTT.

This clonotype appeared many times. The J gene is TRBJ2-2, the V gene TRBV10-3, with a weak D call TRBD2 (6 bases). The germline CDR1 and CDR2 sequences are ENHRY and SYGVKD. This CDR3 is 14 amino acids long. V dropped 10 bases and J dropped 5 bases, with 17 bases sitting between them. CDR3 protein: CATLATSKTGELFF. Here the CDR3 DNA reads TGTGCCACCCTAGCGACTAGTAAGACCGGGGAGCTGTTTTTT.

This clonotype occurred many times. The rearrangement links TRBV11-3 to TRBJ1-5, with TRBD1 matching 7 bases. CDR3 length equals 18 residues. V shed 5 bases, J shed 2 bases, and the junction held 15 bases outside the gene matches. Looked up from germline, CDR1 is SGHNT and CDR2 is YENEEA. CDR3 nucleotides: TGTGCCAGCAGCCCAGGCCCGACAGGGAGACGAGGCAATCAGCCCCAGCATTTT. Encoded protein: CASSPGPTGRRGNQPQHF. The full variable domain, rest sourced from reference TRBV11-3 and TRBJ1-5, is EAGVVQSPRYKIIEKKQPVAFWCNPISGHNTLYWYLQNLGQGPELLIRYENEEAVDDSQLPKDRFSAERLKGVDSTLKIQPAELGDSAVYLCASSPGPTGRRGNQPQHFGDGTRLSIL.

This clonotype was seen at least ten times. The chain combines TRBV2 with TRBJ1-2; TRBD1 is a possible D gene (6 bases). Per the germline V gene, CDR1 is SNHLY and CDR2 is FYNNEI. V was clipped by 7 bases and J by 5 bases, with 26 bases between them. The CDR3 is 17 residues long. Written as DNA, the CDR3 is TGTGCCAGCAAGTCGACAGGCCCTATGGTCCCTACTTATGGCTACACCTTC. Residues: CASKSTGPMVPTYGYTF.

This clonotype was recorded at least ten times. DNA of the CDR3: TGTGCCAGCAGCTTACTCCAGGGCAATGAGCAGTTCTTC. Translated: CASSLLQGNEQFF. The J gene is TRBJ2-1, the V gene TRBV7-9, with TRBD1 as a possible D gene (5 bases). The germline gives CDR1 SEHNR, CDR2 FQNEAQ (reference sequence). This CDR3 has 13 residues. V lost 2 bases and J lost 6, with 8 bases in between.

The J gene is TRBJ1-5, the V gene TRBV4-1; possible D gene TRBD1, 5 bases. The CDR3 is 16 residues long. Germline V gene sequence: CDR1 MGHRA, CDR2 YSYEKL. Trimming left V 1 base short and J 0 bases short, with 10 bases between. CDR3: CASSQVGVVSNQPQHF. The CDR3 DNA reads TGCGCCAGCAGCCAAGTAGGGGTGGTTAGCAATCAGCCCCAGCATTTT.

The rearrangement uses TRBV4-3 and TRBJ1-5; 7 nucleotides agree with TRBD1. There are 17 residues in the CDR3. The junction had 10 bases not matched to a gene; V was cut back by 4 bases and J by 1 base. The germline CDR1 and CDR2 sequences are LGHNA and YSLEER. The CDR3 here is CASSPARQGGSNQPQHF. The CDR3 region has the DNA TGCGCCAGCAGCCCAGCTCGACAGGGTGGAAGCAATCAGCCCCAGCATTTT.